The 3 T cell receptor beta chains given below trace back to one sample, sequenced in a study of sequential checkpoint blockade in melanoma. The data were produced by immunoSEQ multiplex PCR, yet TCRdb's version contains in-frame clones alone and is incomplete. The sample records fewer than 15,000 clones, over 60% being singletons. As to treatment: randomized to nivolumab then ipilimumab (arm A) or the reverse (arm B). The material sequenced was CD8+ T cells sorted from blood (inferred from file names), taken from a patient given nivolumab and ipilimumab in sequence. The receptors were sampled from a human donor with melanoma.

CDR3 sequence: CATSHPSGQETQYF. CDR3 coding DNA: TGTGCCACTTCCCACCCCAGCGGACAAGAGACCCAGTACTTC. The chain has TRBV19 and TRBJ2-5, with D tentatively TRBD2 (5 bases). Germline CDR1 LNHDA, CDR2 SQIVND (reference sequence). Trimming removed 10 bases at V and 2 bases at J, with 17 bases between. This CDR3 contains 14 residues.

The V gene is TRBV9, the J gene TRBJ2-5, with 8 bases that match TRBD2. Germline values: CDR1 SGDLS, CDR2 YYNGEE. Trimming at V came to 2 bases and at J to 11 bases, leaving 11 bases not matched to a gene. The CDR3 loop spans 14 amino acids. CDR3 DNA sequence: TGTGCCAGCAGCGTCGGGCGGGAGGACCTAGAGCAGTACTTC. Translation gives CASSVGREDLEQYF.

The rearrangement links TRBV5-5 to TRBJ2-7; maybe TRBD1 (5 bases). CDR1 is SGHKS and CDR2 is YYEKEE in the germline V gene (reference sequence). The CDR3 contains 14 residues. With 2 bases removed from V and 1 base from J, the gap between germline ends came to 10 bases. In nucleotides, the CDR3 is TGTGCCAGCAGCTTTGGATCAGGGTCCTACGAGCAGTACTTC. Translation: CASSFGSGSYEQYF.